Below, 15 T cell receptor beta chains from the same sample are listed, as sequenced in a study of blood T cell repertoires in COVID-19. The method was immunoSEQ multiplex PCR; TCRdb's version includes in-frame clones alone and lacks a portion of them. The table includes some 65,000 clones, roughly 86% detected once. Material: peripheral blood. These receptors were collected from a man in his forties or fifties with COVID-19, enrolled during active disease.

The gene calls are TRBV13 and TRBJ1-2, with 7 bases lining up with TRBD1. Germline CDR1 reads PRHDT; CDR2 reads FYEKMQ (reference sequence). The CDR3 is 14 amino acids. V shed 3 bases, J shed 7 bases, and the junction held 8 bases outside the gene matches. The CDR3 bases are TGTGCCAGCAGCTTCGGCAGGGGGAGAGGTGGCTACACCTTC. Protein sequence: CASSFGRGRGGYTF.

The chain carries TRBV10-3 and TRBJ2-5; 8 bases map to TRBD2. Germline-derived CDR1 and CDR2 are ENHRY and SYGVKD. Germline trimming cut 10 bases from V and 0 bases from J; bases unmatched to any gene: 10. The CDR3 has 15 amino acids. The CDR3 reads CATQSGGMYQETQYF. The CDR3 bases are TGTGCCACCCAATCGGGGGGGATGTACCAAGAGACCCAGTACTTC.

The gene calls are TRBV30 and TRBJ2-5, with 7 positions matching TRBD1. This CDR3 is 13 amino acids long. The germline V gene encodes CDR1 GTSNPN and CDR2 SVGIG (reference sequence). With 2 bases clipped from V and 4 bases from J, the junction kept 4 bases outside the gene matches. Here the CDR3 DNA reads TGTGCCTGGAGTAAACAGGGGTCAGAGACCCAGTACTTC. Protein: CAWSKQGSETQYF. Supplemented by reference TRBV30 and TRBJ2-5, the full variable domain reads SQTIHQWPATLVQPVGSPLSLECTVEGTSNPNLYWYRQAAGRGLQLLFYSVGIGQISSEVPQNLSASRPQDRQFILSSKKLLLSDSGFYLCAWSKQGSETQYFGPGTRLLVL.

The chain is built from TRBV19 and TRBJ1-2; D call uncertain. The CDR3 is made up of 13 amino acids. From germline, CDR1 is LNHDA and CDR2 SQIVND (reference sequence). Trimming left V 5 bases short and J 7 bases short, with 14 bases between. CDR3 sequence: CASSREVPVGYTF. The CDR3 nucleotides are TGTGCCAGTAGTCGAGAAGTTCCGGTTGGCTACACCTTC. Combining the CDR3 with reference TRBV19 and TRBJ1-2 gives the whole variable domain DGGITQSPKYLFRKEGQNVTLSCEQNLNHDAMYWYRQDPGQGLRLIYYSQIVNDFQKGDIAEGYSVSREKKESFPLTVTSAQKNPTAFYLCASSREVPVGYTFGSGTRLTVV.

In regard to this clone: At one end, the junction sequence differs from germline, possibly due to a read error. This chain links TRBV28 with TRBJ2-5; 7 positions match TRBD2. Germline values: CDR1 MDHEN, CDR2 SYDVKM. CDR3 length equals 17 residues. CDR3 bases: TGTGCCAGCAGCCTCCCTAGCGGCATGACAAAGAGACCCAGATTCCACTTC. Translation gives CASSLPSGMTKRPRFHF.

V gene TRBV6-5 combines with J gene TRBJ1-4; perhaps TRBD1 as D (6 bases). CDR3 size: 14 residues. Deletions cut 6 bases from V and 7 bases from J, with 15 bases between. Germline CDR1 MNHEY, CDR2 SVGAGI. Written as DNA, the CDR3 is TGTGCCAGCAGCTTAGGGGGAGAAGCTGAAAAACTGTTTTTT. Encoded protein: CASSLGGEAEKLFF.

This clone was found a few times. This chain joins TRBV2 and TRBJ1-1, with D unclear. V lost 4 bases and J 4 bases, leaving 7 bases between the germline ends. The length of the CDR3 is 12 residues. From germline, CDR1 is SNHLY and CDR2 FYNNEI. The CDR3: CASSVSGTEAFF. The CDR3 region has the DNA TGTGCCAGCAGTGTTTCGGGCACTGAAGCTTTCTTT.

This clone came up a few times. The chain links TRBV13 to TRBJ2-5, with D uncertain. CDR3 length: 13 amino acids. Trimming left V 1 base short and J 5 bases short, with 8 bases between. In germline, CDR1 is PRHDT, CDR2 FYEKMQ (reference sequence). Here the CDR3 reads CASSLALVETQYF. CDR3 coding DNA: TGTGCCAGCAGCTTAGCCCTAGTGGAGACCCAGTACTTC.

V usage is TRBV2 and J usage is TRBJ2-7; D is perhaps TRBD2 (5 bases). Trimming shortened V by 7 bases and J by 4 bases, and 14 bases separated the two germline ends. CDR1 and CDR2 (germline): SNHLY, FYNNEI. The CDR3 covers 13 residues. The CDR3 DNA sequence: TGTGCCAGCAACGGACTGGGGAATTACGAGCAGTACTTC. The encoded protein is CASNGLGNYEQYF.

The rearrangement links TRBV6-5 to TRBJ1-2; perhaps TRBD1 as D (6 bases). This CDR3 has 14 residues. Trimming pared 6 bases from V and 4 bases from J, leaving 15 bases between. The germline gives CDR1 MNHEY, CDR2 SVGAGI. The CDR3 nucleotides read TGTGCCAGCAGCCCGACAGGTCGCGGCTATGGCTACACCTTC. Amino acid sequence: CASSPTGRGYGYTF.

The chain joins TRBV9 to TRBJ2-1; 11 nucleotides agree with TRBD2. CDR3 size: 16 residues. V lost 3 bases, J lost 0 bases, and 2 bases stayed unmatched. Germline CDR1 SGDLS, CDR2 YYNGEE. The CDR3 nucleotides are TGTGCCAGCAGCGCCACTAGCGGGAGCTCCTACAATGAGCAGTTCTTC. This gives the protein CASSATSGSSYNEQFF. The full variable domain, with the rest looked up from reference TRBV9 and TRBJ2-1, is DSGVTQTPKHLITATGQRVTLRCSPRSGDLSVYWYQQSLDQGLQFLIQYYNGEERAKGNILERFSAQQFPDLHSELNLSSLELGDSALYFCASSATSGSSYNEQFFGPGTRLTVL.

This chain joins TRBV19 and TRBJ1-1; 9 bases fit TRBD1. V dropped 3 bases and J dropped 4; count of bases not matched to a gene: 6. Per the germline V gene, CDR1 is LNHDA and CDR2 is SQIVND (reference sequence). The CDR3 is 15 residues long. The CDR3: CASSIPTGGGTEAFF. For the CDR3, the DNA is TGTGCCAGTAGTATCCCGACAGGGGGAGGCACTGAAGCTTTCTTT.

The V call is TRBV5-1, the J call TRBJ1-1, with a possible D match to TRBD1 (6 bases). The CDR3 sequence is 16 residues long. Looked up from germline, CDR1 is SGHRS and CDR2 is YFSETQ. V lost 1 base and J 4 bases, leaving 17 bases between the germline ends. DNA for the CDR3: TGCGCCAGCAGCTTGACGGGACAACTGGGTGGCACTGAAGCTTTCTTT. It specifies CASSLTGQLGGTEAFF.

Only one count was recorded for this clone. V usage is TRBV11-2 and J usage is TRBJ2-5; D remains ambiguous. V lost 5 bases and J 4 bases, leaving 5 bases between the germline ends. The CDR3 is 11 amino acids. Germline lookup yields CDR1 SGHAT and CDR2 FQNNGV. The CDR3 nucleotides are TGTGCCAGCAGCCCGGGAGAGACCCAGTACTTC. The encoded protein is CASSPGETQYF.

CDR3 DNA sequence: TGTGCCAGCAGCTTGGGCGGCCGGGGGGGCACAGATACGCAGTATTTT. It is translated as CASSLGGRGGTDTQYF. The chain couples TRBV5-4 to TRBJ2-3; TRBD2 agrees at 7 bases. The CDR3 runs 16 residues. The germline gives CDR1 SGHNT, CDR2 YYREEE (reference sequence). V lost 0 bases to trimming and J lost 1 base; unmatched junction nucleotides: 5.